The 29 T cell receptor beta chains presented below share a single source sample, sequenced in a study of T cell changes during pregnancy in multiple sclerosis. Measured with immunoSEQ multiplex PCR; TCRdb has only the in-frame clones, and not every one. The table lists more than 9,000 clones, roughly 89% of them singletons, with 5.1% in the top ten. The input for sequencing was CD8+ T cells from peripheral blood mononuclear cells, taken in the first trimester of pregnancy. The source of these receptors is a female donor in good health, enrolled as a control in a pregnancy study.

This clone was seen only once. This chain uses TRBV10-3 with TRBJ1-2; 8 bases align to TRBD1. CDR1 and CDR2 (germline): ENHRY, SYGVKD. V lost 6 bases and J lost 4; bases outside the gene matches: 1. The CDR3 is made up of 12 amino acids. The CDR3 DNA follows: TGTGCCATCAGACAGGGGGGCTATGGCTACACCTTC. Amino acids: CAIRQGGYGYTF.

The V gene is TRBV4-2, the J gene TRBJ1-6, with 9 nucleotides matching TRBD1. The CDR3 is 17 amino acids. Germline trimming cut 0 bases from V and 13 bases from J; bases unmatched to any gene: 13. The germline V gene encodes CDR1 LGHNA and CDR2 YNFKEQ. The CDR3 reads CASSQDRTGTGFIPLHF. The CDR3 DNA reads as TGTGCCAGCAGCCAAGACCGGACCGGGACAGGGTTCATCCCCCTCCACTTT.

This chain links TRBV4-2 with TRBJ2-7, with 9 bases identical to TRBD2. CDR1 is LGHNA, CDR2 YNFKEQ, per germline. This CDR3 has 15 residues. The trim removed 4 bases at V and 3 bases at J, leaving 7 bases unmatched. The CDR3, as DNA: TGTGCCAGCAGCCCCCCCGGGACTAGCAGCTACGAGCAGTACTTC. Protein product: CASSPPGTSSYEQYF.

The chain combines TRBV7-9 with TRBJ1-1, with 9 bases aligning to TRBD1. There are 14 residues in the CDR3. Losses at the gene ends were 3 bases for V and 5 bases for J; bases not matched to a gene: 4. Germline CDR1 and CDR2: SEHNR and FQNEAQ (reference sequence). Here the CDR3 reads CASSLDRGQTEAFF. CDR3 DNA: TGTGCCAGCAGCTTGGACAGGGGACAAACTGAAGCTTTCTTT.

The chain uses TRBV6-1 and TRBJ2-7; unclear D gene. The CDR3 sequence is 11 residues long. From germline, CDR1 is MNHNS and CDR2 SASEGT. CDR3 bases: TGTTCAGTACAGAGCTCCTACGAGCAGTACTTC. It specifies CSVQSSYEQYF.

Sample share makes this clone medium-sized. The V call is TRBV4-3, the J call TRBJ1-5; tentatively, D is TRBD1 (5 bases). In germline, CDR1 is LGHNA, CDR2 YSLEER. Trimming left V 0 bases short and J 6 bases short, with 15 bases between. The CDR3 loop spans 16 amino acids. The CDR3 protein is CASSQDIGEGSQPQHF. The CDR3, as DNA: TGCGCCAGCAGCCAAGATATAGGGGAGGGCAGTCAGCCCCAGCATTTT.

The chain joins TRBV6-1 to TRBJ1-1; TRBD1 agrees at 10 bases. There are 15 residues in the CDR3. V lost 6 bases, J lost 3 bases, and 7 bases stayed unmatched. CDR1 is MNHNS, CDR2 SASEGT, per germline. The CDR3 reads CASSLGQGSDTEAFF. CDR3 bases: TGTGCCAGCAGCCTGGGACAGGGGAGCGACACTGAAGCTTTCTTT.

The chain has TRBV9 and TRBJ1-3; no firm D call. CDR1 and CDR2 (germline): SGDLS, YYNGEE. V was clipped by 0 bases and J by 2 bases, with 12 bases between them. The CDR3 length is 16 residues. The CDR3 coding sequence is TGTGCCAGCAGCGTAGAAGATTTGAGCCCTGGAAACACCATATATTTT. It is translated as CASSVEDLSPGNTIYF.

V gene TRBV7-9 combines with J gene TRBJ1-5; D gene ambiguous. In germline, CDR1 is SEHNR, CDR2 FQNEAQ (reference sequence). The V and J ends lost 3 bases and 0 bases respectively, with 12 bases between them. The CDR3 spans 16 residues. The CDR3 nucleotides read TGTGCCAGCAGCTTGATAATCACAGATAGCAATCAGCCCCAGCATTTT. Protein product: CASSLIITDSNQPQHF.

The sample holds one count of this clone. The gene calls are TRBV6-6 and TRBJ1-5; D may be TRBD1 (5 bases). The V and J ends lost 2 bases and 6 bases respectively, with 11 bases between them. The CDR3 is 14 residues long. Germline V gives CDR1 MNHNY, CDR2 SVGAGI (reference sequence). This CDR3 reads CASSYGGEGQPQHF. The CDR3, as DNA: TGTGCCAGCAGTTACGGGGGGGAAGGTCAGCCCCAGCATTTT.

The rearrangement uses TRBV4-1 and TRBJ2-4; tentative D call: TRBD1 (6 bases). This CDR3 has 17 amino acids. Trimming stripped 1 base from V and 6 bases from J, with 19 bases between. Looked up from germline, CDR1 is MGHRA and CDR2 is YSYEKL. The CDR3 here is CASSQAAPTGGGNIQYF. The CDR3 nucleotides read TGCGCCAGCAGCCAAGCAGCTCCGACAGGCGGTGGAAACATTCAGTACTTC.

This rearrangement joins TRBV7-9 to TRBJ2-7, with D possibly being TRBD1 (6 bases). The CDR3 length is 14 residues. The germline gives CDR1 SEHNR, CDR2 FQNEAQ (reference sequence). V lost 5 bases and J lost 4, with 15 bases in between. The CDR3 protein is CASSLPSTGYEQYF. The CDR3 bases are TGTGCCAGCAGCCTACCCTCGACAGGTTACGAGCAGTACTTC.

This clone was seen a handful of times. V usage is TRBV6-4 and J usage is TRBJ2-2; TRBD1 aligns across 9 bases. V trimming: 5 bases; J trimming: 3 bases; junction bases outside the gene matches: 4. CDR1 is MRHNA, CDR2 SNTAGT, per germline. The CDR3 spans 15 residues. CDR3 sequence reads: CASSQQGAHTGELFF. The CDR3 DNA follows: TGTGCCAGCAGTCAACAGGGGGCGCACACCGGGGAGCTGTTTTTT.

The rearrangement links TRBV4-2 to TRBJ2-1; TRBD2 agrees at 10 bases. The CDR3 runs 16 residues. Looked up from germline, CDR1 is LGHNA and CDR2 is YNFKEQ. J was trimmed by 12 bases and V by 0 bases; bases with no gene match: 11. CDR3 nucleotides: TGTGCCAGCAGCCAAGATGCGCTAGCGGGGGCCTCCGTGCAGTTCTTC. Translating gives CASSQDALAGASVQFF.

This clone was seen only a few times. The chain couples TRBV27 to TRBJ1-1; 7 nucleotides align to TRBD1. This CDR3 region has 12 residues. J lost 8 bases, V lost 8 bases, and 8 bases had no gene match. Germline CDR1 reads MNHEY; CDR2 reads SMNVEV (reference sequence). The DNA of the CDR3 is TGTGCCAGCGGAACAGGGGCCGCGGAAGCTTTCTTT. This sequence encodes CASGTGAAEAFF.

This clone was counted only a few times. This chain links TRBV4-3 with TRBJ1-2; D might be TRBD1 (5 bases). CDR1 and CDR2 from the germline V gene are LGHNA and YSLEER. V lost 0 bases to trimming and J lost 5 bases, with 13 bases between them. The CDR3 sequence is 15 residues long. The CDR3 nucleotides read TGCGCCAGCAGCCAAGACCGCCAGGGTGGATATGGCTACACCTTC. Encoded protein: CASSQDRQGGYGYTF.

This clone appeared a few times. The chain links TRBV27 to TRBJ2-3, with TRBD2 matching 7 bases. V was clipped by 5 bases and J by 3 bases; unmatched bases: 14. CDR3 length: 17 residues. Per germline, CDR1 MNHEY and CDR2 SMNVEV (reference sequence). CDR3 sequence reads: CASSLTLAEGVTDTQYF. The CDR3 nucleotides read TGTGCCAGCAGTCTTACCCTAGCGGAGGGAGTAACAGATACGCAGTATTTT.

The chain links TRBV7-8 to TRBJ2-3, with D possibly TRBD1 on 5 matching bases. Trimming took off 3 bases at V and 0 bases at J, with 7 bases between the two ends. This CDR3 spans 14 amino acids. Germline CDR1 is SGHVS and CDR2 is FQNEAQ. CDR3 loop: CASSFRVSTDTQYF. The CDR3 DNA follows: TGTGCCAGCAGCTTCAGGGTTAGCACAGATACGCAGTATTTT.

V is TRBV11-3 and J is TRBJ1-1; D is possibly TRBD1 (5 bases). Between the trimmed V and J ends, which lost 2 bases and 1 base, there was a span of 11 bases. CDR3 length equals 15 residues. Germline loops: CDR1 SGHNT, CDR2 YENEEA. In DNA form, the CDR3 reads TGTGCCAGCAGCTTACTCAGGGTCCGGAACACTGAAGCTTTCTTT. It translates to CASSLLRVRNTEAFF.

This clone occurred a few times. This rearrangement joins TRBV4-3 to TRBJ2-2; 10 positions match TRBD2. The V gene's germline CDR1 is LGHNA and CDR2 YSLEER. V was pared by 2 bases and J by 7 bases, with 7 bases of the junction left unmatched. The CDR3 has 16 residues. This chain's CDR3 is CASSQWSGGGSGELFF. The CDR3 nucleotides are TGCGCCAGCAGCCAATGGAGCGGGGGGGGTAGCGGGGAGCTGTTTTTT.

V gene TRBV9 combines with J gene TRBJ2-3; TRBD2 might be the D (5 bases). This CDR3 region has 14 residues. The V gene's germline CDR1 is SGDLS and CDR2 YYNGEE. Trimming pared 0 bases from V and 2 bases from J, leaving 7 bases between. CDR3 nucleotide sequence: TGTGCCAGCAGCGTAGGGACTTTCACAGATACGCAGTATTTT. Residues: CASSVGTFTDTQYF.

The genes are TRBV5-4 and TRBJ2-2; 7 bases line up with TRBD1. The length of the CDR3 is 13 residues. From germline, CDR1 is SGHNT and CDR2 YYREEE (reference sequence). V shed 3 bases, J shed 6 bases, and the junction held 2 bases outside the gene matches. CDR3 sequence reads: CASSSQGAGELFF. The CDR3 DNA reads TGTGCCAGCAGCTCCCAGGGGGCCGGGGAGCTGTTTTTT.

J is TRBJ1-2 and V is TRBV5-1, with 9 bases lining up with TRBD1. Per germline, CDR1 SGHRS and CDR2 YFSETQ. Trimming took 0 bases from V and 7 from J; bases not matched to a gene: 4. This CDR3 contains 14 residues. The CDR3 nucleotides are TGCGCCAGCAGCTTGGTACAGGGGGCGCGTGGCTACACCTTC. Encoded protein: CASSLVQGARGYTF.

This clone was found once. The chain is built from TRBV7-3 and TRBJ2-5; 9 bases map to TRBD2. This CDR3 is 16 amino acids long. The V segment lost 1 base and the J segment 3 bases; nucleotides outside the gene matches: 6. The germline V gene has CDR1 SGHTA and CDR2 FQGTGA. The CDR3 reads CASSLRALAGKETQYF. The CDR3 DNA is TGTGCCAGCAGCTTAAGGGCGCTAGCGGGGAAAGAGACCCAGTACTTC.

Points on this clone: Mismatch with germline at one junction end may stem from a read error. This chain joins TRBV7-7 and TRBJ2-1; D is perhaps TRBD2 (6 bases). CDR1 and CDR2 from the germline V gene are SSHAT and FNYEAQ (reference sequence). The CDR3 contains 16 residues. CDR3 in amino acids: CASSSLAAGHYNEQFF. CDR3 coding DNA: TGTGCTAGCAGCTCCTTAGCGGCGGGGCACTACAATGAGCAGTTCTTC.

The sample holds one count of this clone. The genes are TRBV2 and TRBJ2-2, with a weak D call TRBD1 (5 bases). The CDR3 is 13 amino acids. Germline values: CDR1 SNHLY, CDR2 FYNNEI. V dropped 7 bases and J dropped 2 bases, with 8 bases sitting between them. CDR3 bases: TGTGCCAGCAAACAGGACAACACCGGGGAGCTGTTTTTT. This encodes CASKQDNTGELFF.

V is TRBV6-4 and J is TRBJ2-3, with D possibly being TRBD2 (5 bases). Germline CDR1 is MRHNA and CDR2 is SNTAGT. V lost 2 bases and J lost 2, with 8 bases in between. The CDR3 covers 14 residues. The CDR3 protein is CASSDRADTDTQYF. The CDR3, as DNA: TGTGCCAGCAGTGACCGAGCGGACACAGATACGCAGTATTTT.

This rearrangement joins TRBV5-5 to TRBJ2-7; D possibly corresponds to TRBD2 (5 bases). The CDR3 has 13 amino acids. Deletions cut 4 bases from V and 3 bases from J, with 11 bases between. Germline CDR1 reads SGHKS; CDR2 reads YYEKEE (reference sequence). The chain's CDR3 is CASSPEASYEQYF. In DNA form, the CDR3 reads TGTGCCAGCAGCCCGGAGGCCAGCTACGAGCAGTACTTC.

V and J are TRBV9 and TRBJ1-2; TRBD1 matches at 7 bases. This CDR3 is built from 13 residues. The germline V gene encodes CDR1 SGDLS and CDR2 YYNGEE. Unmatched junction bases numbered 6, after V lost 4 bases and J lost 6 bases. CDR3 loop: CASSPRQGDGYTF. In DNA form, the CDR3 reads TGTGCCAGCAGCCCAAGACAGGGAGATGGCTACACCTTC.